The 21 T cell receptor beta chains below come from one sample, sequenced in a study of cytomegalovirus exposure and HLA in healthy donors. In the PCR, 60 Vbeta and 13 Jbeta primers were used. Profiling relied on immunoSEQ multiplex PCR, and the TCRdb table lists in-frame clones only, not all of them. This table holds under 200,000 clones, around three quarters found once. Material: PBMCs. Every receptor here comes from a young woman in good health and CMV-seronegative.

The gene calls are TRBV4-3 and TRBJ2-7; TRBD2 is a possible D gene (5 bases). There are 15 residues in the CDR3. Germline loops: CDR1 LGHNA, CDR2 YSLEER. Between the trimmed V and J ends, which lost 0 bases and 0 bases, there was a span of 9 bases. The CDR3 loop is CASSQEGLLSYEQYF. In nucleotides, the CDR3 is TGCGCCAGCAGCCAAGAAGGACTTCTCTCCTACGAGCAGTACTTC.

The chain recombines TRBV9 with TRBJ1-2, with 7 bases lining up with TRBD1. The ends lost 0 bases at V and 7 bases at J; junction bases unmatched: 15. The CDR3 sequence is 17 residues long. The germline V gene has CDR1 SGDLS and CDR2 YYNGEE. The CDR3 nucleotides are TGTGCCAGCAGCGTAGAGGCGGTGGAACAGGGGCTGTCTGGCTACACCTTC. This translates into CASSVEAVEQGLSGYTF.

The chain employs TRBV29-1 and TRBJ2-3; D is undetermined. The CDR3 has 11 amino acids. The germline gives CDR1 SQVTM, CDR2 ANQGSEA. The V and J ends lost 6 bases and 6 bases respectively, with 10 bases between them. As DNA, the CDR3 is TGCAGCGTCCTCCTCCCGGATACGCAGTATTTT. This sequence encodes CSVLLPDTQYF.

V gene TRBV4-1 combines with J gene TRBJ2-5, with 8 bases identical to TRBD2. The CDR3 is made up of 17 amino acids. Germline V gene sequence: CDR1 MGHRA, CDR2 YSYEKL. After removal of 0 bases from V and 1 base from J, the junction contained 7 bases not matched to a gene. CDR3 protein: CASSQDLLAEVQETQYF. For the CDR3, the DNA is TGCGCCAGCAGCCAAGACTTACTAGCGGAGGTCCAAGAGACCCAGTACTTC.

V and J are TRBV6-5 and TRBJ1-3; 8 positions agree with TRBD1. This CDR3 is 14 amino acids long. The junction had 10 bases not matched to a gene; V was cut back by 9 bases and J by 6 bases. CDR1 is MNHEY, CDR2 SVGAGI, per germline. CDR3 protein: CASTRRGLENTIYF. The CDR3 DNA follows: TGTGCCAGTACGCGCAGGGGGCTCGAAAACACCATATATTTT.

The gene calls are TRBV9 and TRBJ2-5; 12 bases are a match to TRBD2. Germline trimming cut 0 bases from V and 0 bases from J; bases unmatched to any gene: 3. The CDR3 spans 17 residues. CDR1 SGDLS and CDR2 YYNGEE come from the germline V gene. This CDR3 is CASSVASGGAYQETQYF. In DNA, the CDR3 is TGTGCCAGCAGCGTAGCTAGCGGGGGGGCGTACCAAGAGACCCAGTACTTC.

V and J are TRBV11-1 and TRBJ2-1; 12 bases match TRBD2. In germline, CDR1 is SGHAT, CDR2 FQDESV (reference sequence). CDR3 length: 19 amino acids. J lost 1 base, V lost 2 bases, and 9 bases had no gene match. For the CDR3, the DNA is TGTGCCAGCAGCTTAAATCCTAGCGGGGGGGCCGGATCCTACAATGAGCAGTTCTTC. Protein: CASSLNPSGGAGSYNEQFF. Combining the CDR3 with reference TRBV11-1 and TRBJ2-1 gives the whole variable domain EAEVAQSPRYKITEKSQAVAFWCDPISGHATLYWYRQILGQGPELLVQFQDESVVDDSQLPKDRFSAERLKGVDSTLKIQPAELGDSAMYLCASSLNPSGGAGSYNEQFFGPGTRLTVL.

This sequence joins TRBV5-1 and TRBJ2-2; 8 bases map to TRBD1. The CDR3 consists of 16 residues. In germline, CDR1 is SGHRS, CDR2 YFSETQ. Losses at the gene ends were 4 bases for V and 1 base for J; bases not matched to a gene: 6. CDR3 loop: CASSPKTGVNTGELFF. The CDR3 DNA follows: TGCGCCAGCAGCCCCAAGACAGGGGTGAACACCGGGGAGCTGTTTTTT.

The CDR3 DNA sequence: TGTGCCAGCAGTCTAGCGGGAACGAATGAGCAGTTCTTC. Translating gives CASSLAGTNEQFF. The chain employs TRBV7-8 and TRBJ2-1; 9 nucleotides match TRBD2. The V segment lost 6 bases and the J segment 7 bases; nucleotides outside the gene matches: 4. The germline gives CDR1 SGHVS, CDR2 FQNEAQ. This CDR3 spans 13 amino acids. The full variable domain, with the rest looked up from reference TRBV7-8 and TRBJ2-1, is GAGVSQSPRYKVAKRGQDVALRCDPISGHVSLFWYQQALGQGPEFLTYFQNEAQLDKSGLPSDRFFAERPEGSVSTLKIQRTQQEDSAVYLCASSLAGTNEQFFGPGTRLTVL.

The sample holds a few counts of this clone. CDR3 in DNA: TGTGCCAGCAGCGTAGAAGGGGGACCCTACAATGAGCAGTTCTTC. Residues: CASSVEGGPYNEQFF. The chain is built from TRBV9 and TRBJ2-1; tentative D call: TRBD1 (6 bases). This CDR3 is built from 15 residues. Trimming shortened V by 0 bases and J by 2 bases, and 9 bases separated the two germline ends. Germline loops: CDR1 SGDLS, CDR2 YYNGEE.

This chain links TRBV6-5 with TRBJ2-7; maybe TRBD2 (6 bases). Trimming removed 0 bases from V and 4 bases from J, with 10 bases in between. The CDR3 contains 14 residues. Germline V gene sequence: CDR1 MNHEY, CDR2 SVGAGI. CDR3 in amino acids: CASSYSYSGYEQYF. The CDR3 bases are TGTGCCAGCAGTTACTCATATAGCGGATACGAGCAGTACTTC.

This clone was recorded once. The V gene is TRBV2, the J gene TRBJ1-2, with 8 bases aligning to TRBD1. The germline gives CDR1 SNHLY, CDR2 FYNNEI. V was clipped by 6 bases and J by 4 bases; unmatched bases: 7. CDR3 length: 14 amino acids. The CDR3 spells CASRAGTGLYGYTF. CDR3 nucleotide sequence: TGTGCCAGCAGAGCCGGGACAGGACTCTATGGCTACACCTTC.

V gene TRBV7-2 combines with J gene TRBJ1-4, with D possibly matching TRBD1 (5 bases). The CDR3 is 16 residues long. V was cut by 5 bases and J by 5 bases, with 18 bases left in between. CDR1 is SGHTA and CDR2 is FQGNSA in the germline V gene. In DNA form, the CDR3 reads TGTGCCAGCAGCCCGTCCCTCGGGACTATCAATGAAAAACTGTTTTTT. This gives the protein CASSPSLGTINEKLFF.

V gene TRBV5-1 combines with J gene TRBJ1-1; 7 bases agree with TRBD1. The CDR3 covers 14 residues. After removal of 0 bases from V and 8 bases from J, the junction contained 7 bases not matched to a gene. The germline V gene encodes CDR1 SGHRS and CDR2 YFSETQ. CDR3 amino acids: CASSLDLGGREAFF. The DNA for the CDR3 is TGCGCCAGCAGCTTGGATTTAGGGGGCCGAGAAGCTTTCTTT.

The chain recombines TRBV19 with TRBJ1-3; TRBD1 matches 8 bases. After removal of 5 bases from V and 0 bases from J, the junction contained 3 bases not matched to a gene. The CDR3 contains 15 residues. Germline V CDR1 and CDR2: LNHDA, SQIVND (reference sequence). The CDR3 sequence is CASSRTGGSGNTIYF. The CDR3 bases are TGTGCCAGTAGTCGAACAGGGGGCTCTGGAAACACCATATATTTT.

The V call is TRBV11-2, the J call TRBJ2-1, with TRBD2 matching over 13 bases. With V trimmed by 3 bases and J by 5 bases, 1 base remained unmatched. CDR3 length: 15 residues. Germline V CDR1 and CDR2: SGHAT, FQNNGV. DNA of the CDR3: TGTGCCAGCAGCTTGGGGACTAGCGGGAACAATGAGCAGTTCTTC. Its protein product is CASSLGTSGNNEQFF.

The chain links TRBV7-9 to TRBJ1-6, with D possibly TRBD1 on 5 matching bases. The CDR3 spans 15 residues. V dropped 3 bases and J dropped 10 bases, with 16 bases sitting between them. From germline, CDR1 is SEHNR and CDR2 FQNEAQ (reference sequence). CDR3 in DNA: TGTGCCAGCAGCTTTTTGGGCCGGAGGGACTCACCCCTCCACTTT. Its translation: CASSFLGRRDSPLHF.

The chain is built from TRBV6-1 and TRBJ1-3, with D maybe TRBD1 (6 bases). The CDR3 sequence is 15 residues long. V was clipped by 7 bases and J by 0 bases, with 13 bases between them. Germline-derived CDR1 and CDR2 are MNHNS and SASEGT. CDR3 region: CASNVGQISGNTIYF. CDR3 nucleotide sequence: TGTGCCAGCAATGTTGGACAGATCTCTGGAAACACCATATATTTT.

CDR3 region: CAISESWNRGRSTGNTIYF. In DNA, the CDR3 is TGTGCCATCAGTGAGTCATGGAACAGGGGAAGGAGTACTGGAAACACCATATATTTT. The rearrangement links TRBV10-3 to TRBJ1-3; 7 nucleotides match TRBD1. Looked up from germline, CDR1 is ENHRY and CDR2 is SYGVKD. The CDR3 is 19 amino acids. The trim removed 0 bases at V and 2 bases at J, leaving 13 bases unmatched.

J is TRBJ1-1 and V is TRBV20-1; TRBD1 is a possible D gene (6 bases). Trimming left V 6 bases short and J 8 bases short, with 13 bases between. The CDR3 runs to 11 residues. Germline CDR1 DFQATT, CDR2 SNEGSKA (reference sequence). The CDR3 sequence is CSAPWGLEAFF. The CDR3 region has the DNA TGCAGTGCCCCCTGGGGGCTGGAAGCTTTCTTT.

The chain combines TRBV6-1 with TRBJ2-3; 9 nucleotides agree with TRBD1. Germline V gene sequence: CDR1 MNHNS, CDR2 SASEGT. V trimming: 5 bases; J trimming: 3 bases; junction bases outside the gene matches: 6. The CDR3 length is 15 residues. The CDR3 bases are TGTGCCAGCAGTCCAGCGGACAGGGGAACAGATACGCAGTATTTT. The encoded protein is CASSPADRGTDTQYF.